This T cell receptor (beta chain) was sequenced for a study of tumor-infiltrating lymphocytes in localized non-small cell lung cancer (dated by TCRdb to the early 2020s). Regarding the study in general: Several histologies were represented in the cohort, which also included both smokers and never-smokers as well as patients whose samples were collected after neoadjuvant chemotherapy. A total of approximately 55 patients were part of the paired comparison of immunoSEQ T-cell fraction between tumor and uninvolved lung. From each patient came resected tumor tissue plus uninvolved lung tissue from that same patient, and the uninvolved lung tissue was described as non-adjacent to the tumor. Alongside flow cytometry, multiplex immunofluorescence, RNA-seq, exome sequencing and proteomics, TCR sequencing was applied to the same patients as one of several integrated assays. The overall ICON cohort comprised over 140 surgical patients with localized non-small cell lung cancer whose tumors were resected.

What the work shows at the level of the full study, not this receptor alone: Because different assays used different pieces of the same tissue, intratumor heterogeneity could not be separated from technical variation. Assay coverage varied across patients depending on available tissue quantity, so only a subset of the cohort had TCR sequencing. TCR-derived T-cell fraction did not differ between the flow cytometry-defined immunotypes IM1 (good prognosis) and IM2 (poor prognosis). In line with immunofluorescence CD3 counts, TCRbeta sequencing supported higher T cell infiltration in tumors compared with uninvolved lung tissue.

This clone was recorded a few times. No cognate antigen has been identified for it. No per-base quality is available; no much larger clone lies one base away. The immunoSEQ assay used for TCR sequencing gave the T-cell fraction in both tumor and uninvolved lung tissue. Per the authors' processing: For survival analysis, patients were split into high (upper tertile) and low (lower two tertiles) T-cell fraction groups and compared by log-rank test. A signed-rank test was used to test differences in T-cell fraction between paired tumor and uninvolved lung samples. TCRdb took over this immuneACCESS table, retaining in-frame rearrangements with V and J assigned. Such tables are incomplete; in checked studies, under half of the missing clones stem from an unresolved V gene, and the remainder is unexplained. V and J calls and clone size are as listed in that table; D and trimming were resolved from the DNA. The sample records 13,000 to 15,000 clones, 68% of which are singletons. Over 8% of the sample comes from the top ten.

Reading from cysteine to phenylalanine, the CDR3 counts 15 amino acids. Only CDR3 DNA is held: 45 bases, read in frame from base 1. V is reduced by 5 bases and J by 1 base, leaving a spacing of 12 bases between them. The germline V gene (reference sequence) gives CDR1 as SEHNR and CDR2 as FQNEAQ. The first patient joined ICON in early 2016, and enrollment wrapped up when the last patient was enrolled in late 2018. A subcohort of some 80 patients provided fresh tumor and matched uninvolved tissue for in-depth immune analyses, with TCR sequencing among those analyses. TCR sequencing was performed on DNA isolated from bulk tissue, without cell sorting.

Specimen: uninvolved lung tissue not adjacent to the tumor. This TCR derives from a human donor with non-small cell lung cancer. The chain was built from TRBV7-9 and TRBJ2-1, and perhaps TRBD1 as D gene, on 5 matching bases. The CDR3 protein: CASSPRQGSYNEQFF. The sequenced DNA: TGTGCCAGCAGCCCGAGGCAGGGATCCTACAATGAGCAGTTCTTC.